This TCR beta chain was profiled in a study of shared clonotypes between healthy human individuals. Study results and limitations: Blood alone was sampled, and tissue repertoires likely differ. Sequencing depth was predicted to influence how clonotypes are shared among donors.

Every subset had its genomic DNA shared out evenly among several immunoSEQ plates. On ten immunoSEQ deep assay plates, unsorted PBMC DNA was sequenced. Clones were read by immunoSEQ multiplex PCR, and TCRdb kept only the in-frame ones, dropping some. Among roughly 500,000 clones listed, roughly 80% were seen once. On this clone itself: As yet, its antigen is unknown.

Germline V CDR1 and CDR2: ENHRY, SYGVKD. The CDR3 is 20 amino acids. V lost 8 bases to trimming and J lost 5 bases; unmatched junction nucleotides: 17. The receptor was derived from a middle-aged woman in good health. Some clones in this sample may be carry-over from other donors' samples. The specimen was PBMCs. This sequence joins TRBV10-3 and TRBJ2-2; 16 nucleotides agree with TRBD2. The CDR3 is CAIGGVTPGLAGGITGELFF. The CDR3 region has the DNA TGTGCCATCGGAGGAGTTACCCCGGGACTAGCGGGAGGGATAACCGGGGAGCTGTTTTTT.